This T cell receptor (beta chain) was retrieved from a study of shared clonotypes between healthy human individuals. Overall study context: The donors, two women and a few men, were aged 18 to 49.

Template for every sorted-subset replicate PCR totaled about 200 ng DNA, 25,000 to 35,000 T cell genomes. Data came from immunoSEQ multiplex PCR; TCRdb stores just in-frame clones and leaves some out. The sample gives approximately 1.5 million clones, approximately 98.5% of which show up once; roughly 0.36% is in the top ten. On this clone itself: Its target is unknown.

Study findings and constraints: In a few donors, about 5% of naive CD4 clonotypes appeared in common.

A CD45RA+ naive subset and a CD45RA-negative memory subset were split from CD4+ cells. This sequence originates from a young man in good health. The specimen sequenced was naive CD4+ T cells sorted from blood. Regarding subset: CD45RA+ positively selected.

For the CDR3, the DNA is TGTGCCAGCAGCCAAGACCGGACAGGGAGCTCCTACGAGCAGTACTTC. It translates to CASSQDRTGSSYEQYF. The chain links TRBV7-3 to TRBJ2-7; 8 nucleotides agree with TRBD1. Trimming took 5 bases from V and 0 from J; bases not matched to a gene: 9. CDR3 size: 16 residues. Germline CDR1 reads SGHTA; CDR2 reads FQGTGA.